This T cell receptor beta chain comes out of a study of control samples from healthy donors and cancer patients. The data were produced by immunoSEQ multiplex PCR, yet TCRdb's version contains in-frame clones alone and is incomplete. Of about 220,000 clones in the sample, about 93% were seen once. Germline V gene sequence: CDR1 SGHRS, CDR2 YFSETQ. The length of the CDR3 is 16 residues. Trimming removed 0 bases from V and 5 bases from J; junction bases left unmatched: 6. This clonotype was obtained from a man over 45 in good health. This sequence joins TRBV5-1 and TRBJ2-1, with TRBD2 matching 9 bases. The material sequenced was blood. Here the CDR3 reads CASSLAVAGANNEQFF. In DNA, the CDR3 is TGCGCCAGCAGCTTGGCGGTAGCGGGGGCTAACAATGAGCAGTTCTTC. Variable domain in full (rest from reference TRBV5-1 and TRBJ2-1): KAGVTQTPRYLIKTRGQQVTLSCSPISGHRSVSWYQQTPGQGLQFLFEYFSETQRNKGNFPGRFSGRQFSNSRSEMNVSTLELGDSALYLCASSLAVAGANNEQFFGPGTRLTVL.